This entry concerns a single TCR beta chain. This CDR3 has 16 residues. MiXCR, applied by TCRdb to the 5' RACE reads, yields one record per CDR3 protein. The table lists approximately 480,000 distinct CDR3 sequences, about 18% of them singletons. The sample belongs to a study of T-cell memory formation after mild COVID-19. The rearrangement uses TRBV21-1 and TRBJ1-2; whether TRBD1, the table's D call, matches the DNA was not checked. TRBV21-1 is noted as a pseudogene. The sample consisted of PBMCs or a T cell subset sorted from them (not recorded which). The TCR sequence derives from an adult woman who had mild COVID-19 (a few samples of this study predate the infection). Cell type and time point are not known. The CDR3 DNA sequence: TGTGCCAGCAGCAAAGAGGACAGCATAGCTAACTATGGCTACACCTTC. Protein product: CASSKEDSIANYGYTF.